This record looks at one T cell receptor beta chain sequence and its context. The target antigen is unknown. This entry is derived from a study of beta chain features in type 1 diabetes. Trimming removed 5 bases from V and 8 bases from J; junction bases left unmatched: 4. This CDR3 has 11 amino acids. Germline values: CDR1 GTSNPN, CDR2 SVGIG (reference sequence). Only one heparinised blood draw was taken per donor, and its volume averaged approximately 120 mL. Sorting that relied on CD45RO/CCR7/CD25/CD127/CD95/CD27 yielded CD4+ naive, central memory, regulatory and stem cell-like memory cells. Every bit of the isolated RNA underwent reverse transcription, so sequencing read expressed TCRB transcripts. Libraries were prepared by immunoSEQ multiplex PCR; TCRdb keeps only in-frame clonotypes and omits some of them. Of some 230,000 clones detected, 9.6% appear once; the ten largest clones hold 0.03% to 0.04%.

Study results and limitations: A PCR bias possibly favoring shorter templates would apply equally to patients and controls. Across patients, naive, central memory and Treg TCRB repertoires exhibited apparently greater similarity than was observed across healthy donors.

The chain employs TRBV30 and TRBJ1-2; 8 nucleotides match TRBD1. Specimen: naive CD4+ T cells from blood. This clonotype was sampled from a woman between 18 and 29 years old in good health. CDR3 in DNA: TGTGCCTGGTACAGGGGGGACGGCTACACCTTC. Its protein is CAWYRGDGYTF.